Below, 21 T cell receptor beta chains from the same sample are listed, as sequenced in a study of T cells in Graves' hyperthyroidism and ophthalmopathy (dated by TCRdb to between 2019 and 2020). Library creation used multiplex PCR. The instrument was an Illumina HiSeq 2000. Amplification of TCR beta CDR3 regions was carried out from RNA transcripts. The first round of RT-PCR for the TCR CDR3 was performed with the HTBI primer set and the Qiagen OneStep RT-PCR kit. TCRdb reran the public reads through fastp at Q25 and MiXCR, keeping productive beta chains. Each CDR3 protein appears once, grouped with its most common genes and DNA. This sample is represented by about 340,000 distinct CDR3 sequences; 15% to 20% of them were singletons. The top ten hold approximately 54% of the sample. Material for sequencing was blood. The receptors come from a woman aged 45-59 years with Graves' hyperthyroidism.

The CDR3 DNA reads as TGTGCCAGCAGTGGGACAGGTTTTTTTATGATGAACACTGAAGCTTTCTTT. Its protein is CASSGTGFFMMNTEAFF. The chain is built from TRBV6-1 and TRBJ1-1; 7 bases match TRBD1. Trimming removed 4 bases from V and 0 bases from J; junction bases left unmatched: 11. Germline V gene data show CDR1 as MNHNS and CDR2 as SASEGT. The CDR3 has 17 residues.

The chain carries TRBV29-1 and TRBJ2-5, with D perhaps TRBD1 (6 bases). Germline CDR1 and CDR2: SQVTM and ANQGSEA. V gave up 2 bases and J gave up 5 bases, with 15 bases separating them. This CDR3 spans 14 amino acids. CDR3 bases: TGCAGCGTTGAATCAGGGGCGGCTCCGGAGACCCAGTACTTC. As protein: CSVESGAAPETQYF. Full variable domain (outside the CDR3, taken from reference TRBV29-1 and TRBJ2-5): SAVISQKPSRDICQRGTSLTIQCQVDSQVTMMFWYRQQPGQSLTLIATANQGSEATYESGFVIDKFPISRPNLTFSTLTVSNMSPEDSSIYLCSVESGAAPETQYFGPGTRLLVL.

The chain uses TRBV19 and TRBJ2-1; D remains ambiguous. Germline V lookup: CDR1 LNHDA, CDR2 SQIVND (reference sequence). CDR3 size: 15 residues. V gave up 3 bases and J gave up 0 bases, with 9 bases separating them. Here the CDR3 DNA reads TGTGCCAGTAGTATCCCGACTGGCTCCTACAATGAGCAGTTCTTC. Its translation: CASSIPTGSYNEQFF.

This clonotype was detected many times. This chain uses TRBV28 with TRBJ2-3; 7 nucleotides match TRBD2. CDR3 length: 13 residues. Germline values: CDR1 MDHEN, CDR2 SYDVKM. V shed 8 bases and J 2 bases; nucleotides not matched to a gene: 4. The CDR3 bases are TGTGCCAGCCTGAGCGGGGTCACAGATACGCAGTATTTT. Its translation: CASLSGVTDTQYF.

The chain links TRBV3-1 to TRBJ2-1, with 10 nucleotides matching TRBD2. The germline CDR1 and CDR2 sequences are LGHDT and YNNKEL (reference sequence). This CDR3 region has 16 residues. The V gene end was trimmed by 4 bases and the J gene end by 5 bases; junction bases not matched to a gene: 8. The CDR3 reads CASSPAGLAGDNEQFF. CDR3 nucleotides: TGTGCCAGCAGCCCGGCGGGTCTAGCGGGAGACAATGAGCAGTTCTTC.

The chain uses TRBV20-1 and TRBJ2-3, with D possibly TRBD2 on 5 matching bases. Trimming stripped 2 bases from V and 0 bases from J, with 9 bases between. Germline CDR1 is DFQATT and CDR2 is SNEGSKA (reference sequence). The CDR3 consists of 14 residues. In nucleotides, the CDR3 is TGCAGTGCTAGAATTTGGGAGAGCACAGATACGCAGTATTTT. Its protein is CSARIWESTDTQYF.

This clonotype has just one count. The V and J genes are TRBV7-8 and TRBJ2-5; 13 positions agree with TRBD2. This CDR3 spans 16 amino acids. Germline V CDR1 and CDR2: SGHVS, FQNEAQ. J was trimmed by 4 bases and V by 2 bases; bases with no gene match: 4. DNA for the CDR3: TGTGCCAGCAGCTTACGAAGACTAGCGGGAGGAGAGACCCAGTACTTC. Its protein is CASSLRRLAGGETQYF.

Only a few counts were recorded for this clonotype. The gene calls are TRBV10-3 and TRBJ2-7; perhaps TRBD1 as D (5 bases). CDR1 and CDR2 from the germline V gene are ENHRY and SYGVKD. This CDR3 has 12 residues. V shed 4 bases and J shed 3 bases, with 7 bases lying between them. Written as DNA, the CDR3 is TGTGCCATCAGTGTAGACAGCTACGAGCAGTACGTC. Translation: CAISVDSYEQYV.

This clonotype was observed once. A read error may explain this, as a much larger clone is one base away. The chain links TRBV3-1 to TRBJ2-3; perhaps TRBD1 as D (5 bases). Between the trimmed V and J ends, which lost 3 bases and 9 bases, there was a span of 22 bases. This CDR3 has 16 residues. CDR1 and CDR2 from the germline V gene are LGHDT and YNNKEL (reference sequence). CDR3 coding DNA: TGTGCCAGCAGCCACGATCCAGCCCAAGGACAATACACGCAGTATTTT. Protein: CASSHDPAQGQYTQYF.

This clonotype was seen ten or more times. J is TRBJ2-2 and V is TRBV6-1; D may be TRBD1 (6 bases). The V and J ends lost 10 bases and 2 bases respectively, with 11 bases between them. The CDR3 runs to 13 residues. The germline V gene encodes CDR1 MNHNS and CDR2 SASEGT. The CDR3 DNA sequence: TGTGCCACCTGGACAGATAACACCGGGGAGCTGTTTTTT. Encoded protein: CATWTDNTGELFF.

This clonotype was seen repeatedly, ten times or more. This chain uses TRBV11-2 with TRBJ1-1; tentatively, D is TRBD1 (5 bases). Trimming stripped 5 bases from V and 10 bases from J, with 23 bases between. CDR1 and CDR2 (germline): SGHAT, FQNNGV. This CDR3 is built from 15 residues. CDR3 bases: TGTGCCAGCAGCCTAAAGGGGACCCCCGACGTGCGAGCTTTCTTT. Amino acids: CASSLKGTPDVRAFF.

This clonotype has only a few counts. The CDR3 loop is CSARDRFLAGLAYEQYF. The CDR3 DNA reads TGCAGTGCTAGAGATCGGTTTCTAGCGGGCCTCGCCTACGAGCAGTACTTC. V usage is TRBV20-1 and J usage is TRBJ2-7, with 8 bases lining up with TRBD2. The V segment lost 0 bases and the J segment 2 bases; nucleotides outside the gene matches: 12. Germline CDR1 DFQATT, CDR2 SNEGSKA (reference sequence). The CDR3 runs 17 residues.

The rearrangement uses TRBV2 and TRBJ2-1, with 9 bases identical to TRBD2. The CDR3 sequence is 15 residues long. In germline, CDR1 is SNHLY, CDR2 FYNNEI. V dropped 6 bases and J dropped 4; count of bases not matched to a gene: 7. CDR3 bases: TGTGCCAGCAGGCTGACTAGCGGAGAATACAATGAGCAGTTCTTC. This gives the protein CASRLTSGEYNEQFF.

This clonotype was observed many times. The chain is built from TRBV2 and TRBJ2-5; D ambiguous. The ends were cut back, 7 bases at V and 2 bases at J, with 11 bases in the middle. The germline CDR1 and CDR2 sequences are SNHLY and FYNNEI. The CDR3 sequence is 13 residues long. The CDR3 sequence: CASKVVMQETQYF. The CDR3 nucleotides are TGTGCCAGCAAAGTAGTGATGCAAGAGACCCAGTACTTC.

The J gene is TRBJ2-5, the V gene TRBV18, with D possibly TRBD2 on 5 matching bases. The ends were cut back, 6 bases at V and 5 bases at J, with 16 bases in the middle. This CDR3 spans 14 amino acids. Per the germline V gene, CDR1 is KGHSH and CDR2 is LQKENI. DNA for the CDR3: TGTGCCAGCTCCCCCGTCGGGGAACACGAGACCCAGTACTTC. It translates to CASSPVGEHETQYF.

This clonotype was recorded many times. V gene TRBV6-1 combines with J gene TRBJ2-3, with 11 positions matching TRBD2. The CDR3 runs to 17 residues. CDR1 and CDR2 from the germline V gene are MNHNS and SASEGT. V gave up 2 bases and J gave up 1 base; unmatched junction bases: 5. The CDR3 DNA reads as TGTGCCAGCAGTGAAACGAAGGGACTAGCGGGCACAGATACGCAGTATTTT. It encodes CASSETKGLAGTDTQYF.

The chain joins TRBV24-1 to TRBJ2-2; D tentatively reads TRBD1 or TRBD2 (5 bases each). Trimming stripped 9 bases from V and 2 bases from J, with 12 bases between. This CDR3 has 14 amino acids. Germline V gene data show CDR1 as KGHDR and CDR2 as SFDVKD. CDR3 sequence (DNA): TGTGCCACCGAGGGGTCACCAAACACCGGGGAGCTGTTTTTT. Protein product: CATEGSPNTGELFF.

As for this clonotype: This sequence may be a read error, since a much larger clone differs from it by one base. V gene TRBV7-3 combines with J gene TRBJ2-3, with TRBD2 as a possible D gene (5 bases). The CDR3 covers 17 residues. Germline V lookup: CDR1 SGHTA, CDR2 FQGTGA. The DNA of the CDR3 is TGTGCCAGCGGCTTATATTTTACCGCGGGTGGGACAGATACGCAGTATTTT. This gives the protein CASGLYFTAGGTDTQYF.

Turning to this clonotype: A much larger clone lies one base from this, so it may be a read error. The rearrangement uses TRBV12-3 or TRBV12-4 and TRBJ2-3; TRBD2 agrees at 11 bases. The CDR3 totals 15 residues. The junction had 6 bases not matched to a gene; V was cut back by 8 bases and J by 2 bases. The CDR3 nucleotides read TGTGCCAGCGGGACTAGCGGCAGAGCCACAGATACGCAGTATTTT. Translated: CASGTSGRATDTQYF.

The chain joins TRBV9 to TRBJ2-2; perhaps D is TRBD1 or TRBD2 (6 bases each). The V and J ends lost 6 bases and 7 bases respectively, with 13 bases between them. The CDR3 totals 13 residues. CDR1 SGDLS and CDR2 YYNGEE come from the germline V gene. CDR3 bases: TGTGCCAGCACCGTGGGGGGCATCGGGGAGCTGTTTTTT. As protein: CASTVGGIGELFF.

This chain joins TRBV2 and TRBJ2-1; 12 nucleotides agree with TRBD2. The CDR3 is 16 residues long. Trimming at V came to 1 base and at J to 7 bases, leaving 5 bases not matched to a gene. Per the germline V gene, CDR1 is SNHLY and CDR2 is FYNNEI. CDR3 sequence: CASSEETSGGWNEQFF. The CDR3 region has the DNA TGTGCCAGCAGTGAAGAGACTAGCGGGGGCTGGAATGAGCAGTTCTTC.